A selection of T cell receptor beta chains follows, all from one sample in a study of shared T cell receptors in the human thymus. Method: immunoSEQ multiplex PCR; TCRdb's copy keeps in-frame clones and lacks some. The sample carries some 760,000 clones, 70% to 90% recorded once. The sample was also reused in another study, on human thymus T cells.

The sequencing sample was made of thymocytes. The receptors originated from a girl younger than two with a congenital heart defect. The CDR3 runs from the conserved cysteine through the conserved F or W. D genes are given only for firm matches. Size tells how often a clone was seen (once, few, many) or the class of an expanded clone, and some rows leave it out.

clone size,V gene,D gene,J gene,CDR3 DNA,CDR3 protein
NA,TRBV13,NA,TRBJ2-1,TGTGCCAGCAGCTTAACGGGGTTTGCGGGTAATGAGCAGTTCTTC,CASSLTGFAGNEQFF
NA,TRBV28,TRBD1,TRBJ1-2,TGTGCCAGCAGTCTCCGGGACAGGGGGCCCCCTGACTATGGCTACACCTTC,CASSLRDRGPPDYGYTF
few,TRBV7-2,NA,TRBJ2-3,TGTGCCAGCAGCTTGTCTAGTCCAGATACGCAGTATTTT,CASSLSSPDTQYF
NA,TRBV18,NA,TRBJ1-2,TGTGCCAGCTCACCAATACGGGAATCCAACTATGGCTACACCTTC,CASSPIRESNYGYTF
NA,TRBV7-8,TRBD2,TRBJ2-7,TGTGCCAGCAGCTTAGTCGGGGGGAGCTCCTACGAGCAGTACTTC,CASSLVGGSSYEQYF
NA,TRBV9,TRBD2,TRBJ2-1,TGTGCCAGCAGCGCCGACGGGACTAGCGGGGTTTGCAATGAGCAGTTCTTC,CASSADGTSGVCNEQFF
NA,TRBV11-2,NA,TRBJ2-1,TGTGCCAGCAGCTTCACCGGGAACCACAATGAGCAGTTCTTC,CASSFTGNHNEQFF
NA,TRBV5-5,NA,TRBJ1-1,TGTGCCAGCAGCTTGTGCGGGGGGCAGGGAGAAGCTTTCTTT,CASSLCGGQGEAFF
NA,TRBV6-5,NA,TRBJ1-1,TGTGCCAGCAGGACGGGACTCCCCCTTGAAGCTTTCTTT,CASRTGLPLEAFF
NA,TRBV12-5,NA,TRBJ1-2,TGTGCTAGTGGCCTCGGAGACGGATCTAACTATGGCTACACCTTC,CASGLGDGSNYGYTF
few,TRBV5-5,NA,TRBJ2-5,TGTGCCAGCAGCTTTCAGGGACTCCACGGGGAGACCCAGTACTTC,CASSFQGLHGETQYF
NA,TRBV5-5,NA,TRBJ1-1,TGTGCCAGCAGTCCACACGACAGGCACAAGGACACTGAAGCTTTCTTT,CASSPHDRHKDTEAFF
NA,TRBV18,NA,TRBJ1-1,TGTGCCAGCTCACCGACAAGGGGCCAGAACACTGAAGCTTTCTTT,CASSPTRGQNTEAFF
once,TRBV5-6,NA,TRBJ2-1,TGTGCCAGCAGCTTGGGCGTAGTCAATGAGCAGTTCTTC,CASSLGVVNEQFF
NA,TRBV5-5,TRBD2,TRBJ2-7,TGTGCCAGCAGCCGAAGTAGCGGGGTGACCTACGAGCAGTACTTC,CASSRSSGVTYEQYF
NA,TRBV19,TRBD1,TRBJ1-2,TGTGCCAGTAGTAGCCCACAGGGGGCGAACTATGGCTACACCTTC,CASSSPQGANYGYTF
NA,TRBV2,NA,TRBJ2-7,TGTGCCAGCAGTGATGCAGAGACAGGACGGTGCGAGCAGTACTTC,CASSDAETGRCEQYF
NA,TRBV7-6,NA,TRBJ1-6,TGTGCCAGCAGCTTAGCGCGAAGGGGCTTCTCCTATAATTCACCCCTCCACTTT,CASSLARRGFSYNSPLHF
once,TRBV6-1,NA,TRBJ1-5,TGTGCCAGCACACCAAACCCGGACAGTCAGCCCCAGCATTTT,CASTPNPDSQPQHF
NA,TRBV5-1,NA,TRBJ2-5,TGTGCCAGCAAGAATCGGGGGGCGGAGACCCAGTACTTC,CASKNRGAETQYF
NA,TRBV5-1,TRBD1,TRBJ1-4,TGCGCCAGCAGCTTGGGGACAGGGGGCGCCGGAACTAATGAAAAACTGTTTTTT,CASSLGTGGAGTNEKLFF
NA,TRBV6-5,TRBD1,TRBJ1-2,TGTGCCAGCAGTCTACAGGGGCTCAACTATGGCTACACCTTC,CASSLQGLNYGYTF
NA,TRBV10-2,TRBD2,TRBJ2-2,TGCGCCAGCAACTATTTTAGCGGGGGACCTAACACCGGGGAGCTGTTTTTT,CASNYFSGGPNTGELFF
NA,TRBV12-5,TRBD1,TRBJ1-4,TGTGCTAGTGGTCCAAGGACAGGGCGAAAGGAAAAACTGTTTTTT,CASGPRTGRKEKLFF
NA,TRBV5-1,TRBD2,TRBJ2-3,TGCGCCAGCAGCTTGGAAGGCGGGGGGGCCCACGCGGATACGCAGTATTTT,CASSLEGGGAHADTQYF
NA,TRBV18,TRBD1,TRBJ1-1,TGTGCCAGCTCACCATTATCAACTGCGAGGACAGGGATGAACACTGAAGCTTTCTTT,CASSPLSTARTGMNTEAFF
NA,TRBV7-2,TRBD1,TRBJ2-3,TGTGCCAGCAGCTCCGCGGACAGGGAGATGATGGATACGCAGTATTTT,CASSSADREMMDTQYF
NA,TRBV5-1,NA,TRBJ1-1,TGCGCCAGCAGCCCCAGGGCCGTCGCCACTGAAGCTTTCTTT,CASSPRAVATEAFF
few,TRBV5-6,TRBD1,TRBJ2-7,TGTGCCAGCAGCTGGACCGACAGGGCGAGCAACGAGCAGTACTTC,CASSWTDRASNEQYF
NA,TRBV5-1,NA,TRBJ2-2,TGCGCCAGCAGCCCTACAGGGACCGGGGAGCTGTTTTTT,CASSPTGTGELFF
NA,TRBV28,TRBD1,TRBJ2-2,TGTGCCAGCAGTTTTTTAGTAGAACAGGGGGAAACCGGGGAGCTGTTTTTT,CASSFLVEQGETGELFF
NA,TRBV7-2,NA,TRBJ2-5,TGTGCCAGCAGCTTAGCCCAGCGGGTAGGCATTACGGCCCAGTACTTC,CASSLAQRVGITAQYF
NA,TRBV5-1,TRBD1,TRBJ2-3,TGCGCCAGCAGCCCGACAGGGTGGTACCCTAGCACAGATACGCAGTATTTT,CASSPTGWYPSTDTQYF
NA,TRBV29-1,NA,TRBJ1-4,TGCAGCGTTGAAGAGGGGGGAAACGAAAAACTGTTTTTT,CSVEEGGNEKLFF
NA,TRBV5-8,NA,TRBJ1-2,TGTGCCAGCAGCGTCGGACTCAGAACTGATGGCTACACCTTC,CASSVGLRTDGYTF
NA,TRBV9,NA,TRBJ2-2,TGTGCCAGCAGCCACCCCCGACAGCTTAACACCGGGGAGCTGTTTTTT,CASSHPRQLNTGELFF
NA,TRBV5-1,NA,TRBJ1-5,TGCGCCAGCAGCTTGAGGAACTATCCTCGGACAGACTCGAATCAGCCCCAGCATTTT,CASSLRNYPRTDSNQPQHF
few,TRBV5-1,NA,TRBJ2-6,TGCGCCAGCAGCTTGTCCGCGGGATCGGATCTCTCTGGGGCCAACGTCCTGACTTTC,CASSLSAGSDLSGANVLTF
NA,TRBV5-5,TRBD1,TRBJ1-5,TGTGCCAGCAGCAGACGGACAGGGTATCAGCCCCAGCATTTT,CASSRRTGYQPQHF
NA,TRBV5-5,NA,TRBJ1-2,TGTGCCAGCAGCTTCGGGGGGCTATCCCTATCGGGTGGCTACACCTTC,CASSFGGLSLSGGYTF
NA,TRBV7-8,TRBD1,TRBJ1-5,TGTGCCAGCAGCCGGGGACAGTATAGCAATCAGCCCCAGCATTTT,CASSRGQYSNQPQHF
NA,TRBV2,TRBD2,TRBJ2-1,TGTGCCAGCAATCCGACTAGCGAAGGGGAGCAGTTCTTC,CASNPTSEGEQFF
NA,TRBV6-5,NA,TRBJ2-1,TGTGCCAGCAGTTACTCCCACAGATACAATGAGCAGTTCTTC,CASSYSHRYNEQFF
few,TRBV28,TRBD1,TRBJ2-7,TGTGCCAGCAACCGGGACAGCAAGTCCTACGAGCAGTACTTC,CASNRDSKSYEQYF
NA,TRBV7-2,NA,TRBJ2-7,TGTGCCAGCTCCAAATCTAGACGACAGGACCAGTACTTC,CASSKSRRQDQYF
NA,TRBV5-4,NA,TRBJ2-7,TGTGCCAGCAGCTTGATGTCCAGCGGCGAGCAGTACTTC,CASSLMSSGEQYF
NA,TRBV11-1,NA,TRBJ2-4,TGTGCCAGCAGCTCTACAGGGAACGTGGCCAAAAACATTCAGTACTTC,CASSSTGNVAKNIQYF
NA,TRBV12-5,TRBD1,TRBJ1-1,TGTGCTAGTGGTTTCCGGGACAGGCGGATGAACACTGAAGCTTTCTTT,CASGFRDRRMNTEAFF
NA,TRBV18,TRBD1,TRBJ1-2,TGTGCCAGCTCACCAAACACACAGGGGGCTGCGAACTATGGCTACACCTTC,CASSPNTQGAANYGYTF
few,TRBV27,TRBD1,TRBJ2-3,TGTGCCAGCAGTGGCCCGACAGGGCTCCCCACAGATACGCAGTATTTT,CASSGPTGLPTDTQYF
NA,TRBV5-5,NA,TRBJ2-1,TGTGCCAGCAGCTGGAACACTAGGAATGAGCAGTTCTTC,CASSWNTRNEQFF